The 21 T cell receptor beta chains below were found in one sample sequenced in a study of cytomegalovirus exposure and HLA in healthy donors (dated by TCRdb to about 2017). The method behind the library was the immunoSEQ multiplex PCR assay. For the multiplex PCR, a mixture combining 60 forward primers for TCR Vbeta segments and 13 reverse primers for TCR Jbeta segments was used. Entries here come from immuneACCESS through TCRdb and include only in-frame sequences with V and J called. Some clones fail to appear in such tables; in the studies checked, an unresolved V gene covers under half of the shortfall, and the cause of the remainder is unknown. The sample data list about 55,000 clones, and about 84% of these were observed just once. The top ten constitute about 1.6% of the sample. Sequenced sample: PBMCs. These receptors were taken from a man in his thirties or forties in good health and CMV-seronegative.

V and J are TRBV5-1 and TRBJ2-7, with 7 bases aligning to TRBD2. CDR1 and CDR2 from the germline V gene are SGHRS and YFSETQ. J lost 2 bases, V lost 5 bases, and 1 base had no gene match. The CDR3 sequence is 12 residues long. This CDR3 reads CASRGGAYEQYF. CDR3 DNA: TGCGCCAGCAGGGGGGGGGCCTACGAGCAGTACTTC.

CDR3 amino acids: CASSLAGQGGGYTF. The DNA for the CDR3 is TGTGCCAGCAGTTTAGCGGGACAGGGTGGTGGCTACACCTTC. The V gene is TRBV27, the J gene TRBJ1-2; 9 nucleotides align to TRBD1. The CDR3 totals 14 residues. Germline V CDR1 and CDR2: MNHEY, SMNVEV (reference sequence). Germline trimming cut 2 bases from V and 7 bases from J; bases unmatched to any gene: 5.

This rearrangement joins TRBV6-6 to TRBJ2-3; TRBD2 might be the D (5 bases). The CDR3 length is 14 residues. Trimming took 0 bases from V and 5 from J, leaving 9 bases between them. The germline V gene has CDR1 MNHNY and CDR2 SVGAGI (reference sequence). The DNA for the CDR3 is TGTGCCAGCAGTTACTCGCGGGTTGGAGATACGCAGTATTTT. Translated, it gives CASSYSRVGDTQYF.

The rearrangement uses TRBV2 and TRBJ2-7; 10 nucleotides line up with TRBD2. The germline CDR1 and CDR2 sequences are SNHLY and FYNNEI. The CDR3 has 15 amino acids. Losses at the gene ends were 2 bases for V and 2 bases for J; bases not matched to a gene: 3. CDR3 protein: CASSETSGTPYEQYF. CDR3 in DNA: TGTGCCAGCAGTGAAACTAGCGGGACACCCTACGAGCAGTACTTC.

The gene calls are TRBV5-8 and TRBJ1-5, with TRBD1 matching 7 bases. The CDR3 is 15 residues long. Losses at the gene ends were 4 bases for V and 4 bases for J; bases not matched to a gene: 8. Looked up from germline, CDR1 is SGHTS and CDR2 is YDEGEE. The CDR3 loop is CASSIRQGSNQPQHF. CDR3 DNA sequence: TGTGCCAGCAGCATAAGACAGGGAAGTAATCAGCCCCAGCATTTT.

The rearrangement links TRBV7-9 to TRBJ2-7; 9 nucleotides align to TRBD1. Germline CDR1 is SEHNR and CDR2 is FQNEAQ (reference sequence). The V segment lost 5 bases and the J segment 6 bases; nucleotides outside the gene matches: 8. This CDR3 is built from 14 residues. The CDR3, as DNA: TGTGCCAGCAGCCCGATACAGGGGGCGGTCGAGCAGTACTTC. Its protein product is CASSPIQGAVEQYF. The full variable domain, in which reference TRBV7-9 and TRBJ2-7 provide the parts outside the CDR3, is DTGVSQNPRHKITKRGQNVTFRCDPISEHNRLYWYRQTLGQGPEFLTYFQNEAQLEKSRLLSDRFSAERPKGSFSTLEIQRTEQGDSAMYLCASSPIQGAVEQYFGPGTRLTVT.

The gene calls are TRBV4-1 and TRBJ2-5, with 9 bases that match TRBD2. CDR1 and CDR2 (germline): MGHRA, YSYEKL. The CDR3 consists of 18 residues. J lost 1 base, V lost 0 bases, and 9 bases had no gene match. CDR3 region: CASSQDFLGAGGQETQYF. The CDR3 DNA follows: TGCGCCAGCAGCCAAGATTTTCTCGGAGCGGGAGGCCAAGAGACCCAGTACTTC.

V is TRBV7-3 and J is TRBJ1-1, with D possibly matching TRBD1 (5 bases). V lost 6 bases and J lost 2, with 13 bases in between. Germline V CDR1 and CDR2: SGHTA, FQGTGA. This CDR3 contains 14 residues. The CDR3 region has the DNA TGTGCCAGCAGGCCTCAGCAGGGAAACACTGAAGCTTTCTTT. Translation gives CASRPQQGNTEAFF.

The genes are TRBV4-3 and TRBJ2-2; D perhaps matches TRBD1 (6 bases). The CDR3 has 19 residues. Germline V gene lookup returns CDR1 LGHNA and CDR2 YSLEER. V was pared by 3 bases and J by 0 bases, with 20 bases between. The CDR3 loop is CASSQKRATGSTNTGELFF. CDR3 coding DNA: TGCGCCAGCAGCCAGAAGAGGGCGACAGGCTCCACGAACACCGGGGAGCTGTTTTTT.

This clone has just a few counts. The chain has TRBV4-1 and TRBJ2-7; a weak D match, TRBD2 (6 bases). The CDR3 length is 16 residues. V lost 2 bases and J 0 bases, leaving 14 bases between the germline ends. The germline gives CDR1 MGHRA, CDR2 YSYEKL. The CDR3: CASSQRASDSSYEQYF. The DNA for the CDR3 is TGCGCCAGCAGCCAAAGGGCTAGCGACAGCTCCTACGAGCAGTACTTC.

The rearrangement links TRBV6-4 to TRBJ2-3; 12 positions match TRBD2. The germline gives CDR1 MRHNA, CDR2 SNTAGT. The CDR3 extends over 15 amino acids. V shed 6 bases and J 5 bases; nucleotides not matched to a gene: 6. For the CDR3, the DNA is TGTGCCAGCAGCCTAGCGGGGGGGCGAGGAGATACGCAGTATTTT. Its translation: CASSLAGGRGDTQYF.

This clone was observed once. The rearrangement joins TRBV7-3 to TRBJ2-3; 7 bases are a match to TRBD1. V dropped 5 bases and J dropped 2; count of bases not matched to a gene: 4. Germline V gives CDR1 SGHTA, CDR2 FQGTGA. This CDR3 spans 14 amino acids. CDR3 nucleotides: TGTGCCAGCAGCATTGGACAGGCCACAGATACGCAGTATTTT. Translation: CASSIGQATDTQYF. The full variable domain, rest sourced from reference TRBV7-3 and TRBJ2-3, is GAGVSQTPSNKVTEKGKYVELRCDPISGHTALYWYRQSLGQGPEFLIYFQGTGAADDSGLPNDRFFAVRPEGSVSTLKIQRTERGDSAVYLCASSIGQATDTQYFGPGTRLTVL.

The gene calls are TRBV9 and TRBJ1-1, with TRBD1 matching 7 bases. CDR1 and CDR2 from the germline V gene are SGDLS and YYNGEE. V lost 3 bases and J lost 4; bases outside the gene matches: 12. This CDR3 is 16 amino acids long. In nucleotides, the CDR3 is TGTGCCAGCAGCGCCAGGACAGGCGCGGGTACCACTGAAGCTTTCTTT. Amino acids: CASSARTGAGTTEAFF.

This clone was picked up one time. The rearrangement uses TRBV7-2 and TRBJ1-1; 9 bases fit TRBD1. Per germline, CDR1 SGHTA and CDR2 FQGNSA. This CDR3 contains 14 residues. V trimming: 5 bases; J trimming: 6 bases; junction bases outside the gene matches: 7. CDR3 bases: TGTGCCAGCAGCGCGGGACAGGGTGGATCTGAAGCTTTCTTT. Translated: CASSAGQGGSEAFF.

Note on this clone: The germline gene is not matched at one end of the junction; a read error may be the cause. Other DNA variants within this sample encode the same CDR3. The chain joins TRBV5-8 to TRBJ1-6; 8 nucleotides line up with TRBD1. CDR1 SGHTS and CDR2 YDEGEE come from the germline V gene. The CDR3 has 16 residues. The CDR3 is CASRLRGQVINSPLHF. The CDR3 DNA follows: TGTGCCAGCAGGTTGCGGGGACAGGTCATAAATTCCCCCCTCCACTTT.

V and J are TRBV18 and TRBJ2-1; 9 positions agree with TRBD1. J lost 9 bases, V lost 4 bases, and 19 bases had no gene match. Germline V gene sequence: CDR1 KGHSH, CDR2 LQKENI. This CDR3 spans 18 amino acids. The CDR3 coding sequence is TGTGCCAGCTCACACACCGGGACAGGGCTAATAAGACTTTCTGAGCAGTTCTTC. It encodes CASSHTGTGLIRLSEQFF.

J is TRBJ2-2 and V is TRBV6-5; the match to TRBD1 covers 7 bases. CDR1 is MNHEY, CDR2 SVGAGI, per germline. The CDR3 loop spans 14 amino acids. Trimming took 6 bases from V and 4 from J; bases not matched to a gene: 5. This chain's CDR3 is CASSRQGVTGELFF. As DNA, the CDR3 is TGTGCCAGCAGCCGACAGGGCGTCACCGGGGAGCTGTTTTTT.

The chain uses TRBV6-5 and TRBJ1-2, with 7 bases lining up with TRBD1. The length of the CDR3 is 16 residues. Germline assignment: CDR1 MNHEY and CDR2 SVGAGI. V was pared by 2 bases and J by 1 base, with 7 bases of the junction left unmatched. For the CDR3, the DNA is TGTGCCAGCAGTTACGCTTGGGACAGCCTTAACTATGGCTACACCTTC. It encodes CASSYAWDSLNYGYTF.

The genes are TRBV9 and TRBJ1-4, with a weak D call TRBD1 (5 bases). The CDR3 is 12 amino acids. Germline-derived CDR1 and CDR2 are SGDLS and YYNGEE. Trimming cost V 3 bases and J 8 bases, with 8 bases left between them. CDR3 residues: CASSADSEKLFF. The CDR3 DNA reads TGTGCCAGCAGCGCCGACAGCGAAAAACTGTTTTTT.

This chain joins TRBV19 and TRBJ2-1; 8 nucleotides line up with TRBD2. This CDR3 has 16 residues. J was trimmed by 8 bases and V by 8 bases; bases with no gene match: 17. The V gene's germline CDR1 is LNHDA and CDR2 SQIVND (reference sequence). The CDR3 region is CASWGPSGGPLDEQFF. The CDR3 DNA is TGTGCCAGTTGGGGCCCAAGCGGGGGCCCCCTCGATGAGCAGTTCTTC.

As for this clone: This specimen includes other DNA sequences encoding the same CDR3. The chain carries TRBV5-1 and TRBJ2-1; D not resolved. V was shortened by 3 bases and J by 10 bases, with 11 bases between the two germline ends. CDR3 length equals 12 residues. Germline lookup yields CDR1 SGHRS and CDR2 YFSETQ. In DNA, the CDR3 is TGCGCCAGCAGCTGGGCAGTTGGCGAGCAGTTCTTC. As protein: CASSWAVGEQFF.